Listed below are T cell receptor beta chains from one sample, sequenced in a study of vaccination and CD4 T cells after COVID-19. No cognate antigen is known for these TCRs. TCRdb analysed the PCR reads with MiXCR anew, one entry per CDR3 protein. The table records 18,000 or so distinct CDR3 sequences, 40% to 65% of them present only once. The sequenced sample consisted of CD4+ T cells from blood, cultured in vitro. All receptors derive from a human donor who had recovered from COVID-19. The CDR3 runs from the conserved cysteine through the conserved F or W. A clone size is listed for some rows: how often the clone was seen (once, few, many), or a class if it is expanded.

TRBV27	NA	TRBJ2-5	CASSQETGWGLETQYF
TRBV6-5	NA	TRBJ1-5	CASSYSAGSNQPQHF
TRBV10-2	NA	TRBJ1-2	CASSAGQRYTF
TRBV18	NA	TRBJ1-1	CASSLRQGEFGAFF
TRBV20-1	NA	TRBJ2-7	CSARSRPGHYEQYF
TRBV7-2	NA	TRBJ2-7	CASSTRTVYEQYF
TRBV10-3	few	TRBJ1-5	CASRDRDNQPQHF
TRBV2	few	TRBJ1-6	CASTGGGVRSPLHF
TRBV10-1	once	TRBJ2-2	CASSESGNTGELFF
TRBV5-1	NA	TRBJ1-1	CASSLAGTGFDTEAFF
TRBV18	few	TRBJ1-5	CASSPTGTNQPQHF
TRBV6-2/TRBV6-3	NA	TRBJ2-7	CASSYGRNYEQYF
TRBV6-5	NA	TRBJ2-3	CASSYDGGASDTQYF
TRBV18	NA	TRBJ1-5	CASSLTNHANNQPQHF
TRBV7-2	few	TRBJ2-5	CASSLSAAASKTQYF
TRBV12-3/TRBV12-4	NA	TRBJ1-1	CASSSTGDTEAFF
TRBV5-1	NA	TRBJ2-7	CASSLSEYEQYF
TRBV15	NA	TRBJ2-2	CATSRTLNTGELFF